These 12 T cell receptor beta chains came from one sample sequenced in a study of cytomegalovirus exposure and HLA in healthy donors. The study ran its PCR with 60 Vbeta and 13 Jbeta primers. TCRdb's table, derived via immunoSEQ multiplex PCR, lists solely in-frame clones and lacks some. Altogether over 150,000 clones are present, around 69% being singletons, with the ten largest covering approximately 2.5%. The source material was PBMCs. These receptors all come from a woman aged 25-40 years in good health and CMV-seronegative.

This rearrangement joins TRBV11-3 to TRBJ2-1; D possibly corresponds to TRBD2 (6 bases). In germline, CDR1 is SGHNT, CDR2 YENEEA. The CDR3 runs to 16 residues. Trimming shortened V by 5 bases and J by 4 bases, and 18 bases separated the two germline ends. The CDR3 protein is CASSQFAGRGYNEQFF. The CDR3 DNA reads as TGTGCCAGCAGCCAATTTGCGGGACGGGGATACAATGAGCAGTTCTTC.

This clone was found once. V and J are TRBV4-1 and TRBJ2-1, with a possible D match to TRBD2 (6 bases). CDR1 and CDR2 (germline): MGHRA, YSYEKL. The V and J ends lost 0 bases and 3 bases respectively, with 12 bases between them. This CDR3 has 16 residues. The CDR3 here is CASSQDGLAYYNEQFF. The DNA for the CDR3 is TGCGCCAGCAGCCAAGATGGTCTAGCGTACTACAATGAGCAGTTCTTC.

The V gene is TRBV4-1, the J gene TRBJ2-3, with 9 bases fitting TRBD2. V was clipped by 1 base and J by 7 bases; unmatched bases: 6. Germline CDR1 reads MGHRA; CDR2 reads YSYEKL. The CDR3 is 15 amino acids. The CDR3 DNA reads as TGCGCCAGCAGCCAAGGAAGTAGCGGGAGTTATACGCAGTATTTT. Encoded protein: CASSQGSSGSYTQYF.

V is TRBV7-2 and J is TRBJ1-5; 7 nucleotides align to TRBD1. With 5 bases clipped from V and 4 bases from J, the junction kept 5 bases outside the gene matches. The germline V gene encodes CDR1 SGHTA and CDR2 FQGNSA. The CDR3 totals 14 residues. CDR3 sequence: CASSHGTVNQPQHF. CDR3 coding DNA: TGTGCCAGCAGCCACGGGACAGTTAATCAGCCCCAGCATTTT.

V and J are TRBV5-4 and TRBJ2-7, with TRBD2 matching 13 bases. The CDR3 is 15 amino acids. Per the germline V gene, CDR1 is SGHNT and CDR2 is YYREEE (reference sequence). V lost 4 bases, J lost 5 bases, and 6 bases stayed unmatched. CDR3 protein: CASSPTSGGAHEQYF. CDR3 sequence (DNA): TGTGCCAGCAGCCCCACTAGCGGGGGGGCCCACGAGCAGTACTTC.

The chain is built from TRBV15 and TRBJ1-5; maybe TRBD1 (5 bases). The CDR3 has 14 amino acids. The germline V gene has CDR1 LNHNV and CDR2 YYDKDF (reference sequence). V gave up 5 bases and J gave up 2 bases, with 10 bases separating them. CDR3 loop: CATSSREGNQPQHF. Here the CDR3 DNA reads TGTGCCACCAGCTCCAGGGAGGGCAATCAGCCCCAGCATTTT. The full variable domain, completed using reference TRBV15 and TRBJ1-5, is DAMVIQNPRYQVTQFGKPVTLSCSQTLNHNVMYWYQQKSSQAPKLLFHYYDKDFNNEADTPDNFQSRRPNTSFCFLDIRSPGLGDTAMYLCATSSREGNQPQHFGDGTRLSIL.

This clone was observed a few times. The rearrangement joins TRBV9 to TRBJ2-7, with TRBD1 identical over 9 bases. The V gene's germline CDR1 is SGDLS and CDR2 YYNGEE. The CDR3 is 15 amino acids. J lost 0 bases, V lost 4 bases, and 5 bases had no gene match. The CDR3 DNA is TGTGCCAGCAGCCCAGGACAGGGGCTCTCCTACGAGCAGTACTTC. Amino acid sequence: CASSPGQGLSYEQYF.

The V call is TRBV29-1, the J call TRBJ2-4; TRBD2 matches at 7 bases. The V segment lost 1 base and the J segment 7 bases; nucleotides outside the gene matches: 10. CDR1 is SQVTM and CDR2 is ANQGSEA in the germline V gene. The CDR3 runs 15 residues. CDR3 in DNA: TGCAGCGTTGAAGTGTGGGAGGGGCCGTCGAACATTCAGTACTTC. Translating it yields CSVEVWEGPSNIQYF.

Here the CDR3 reads CASNSGRYGYTF. CDR3 in DNA: TGTGCCAGCAATTCTGGGAGATATGGCTACACCTTC. The chain combines TRBV28 with TRBJ1-2; D gene uncertain. V lost 7 bases and J 5 bases, leaving 11 bases between the germline ends. Germline lookup yields CDR1 MDHEN and CDR2 SYDVKM. The CDR3 is 12 residues long.

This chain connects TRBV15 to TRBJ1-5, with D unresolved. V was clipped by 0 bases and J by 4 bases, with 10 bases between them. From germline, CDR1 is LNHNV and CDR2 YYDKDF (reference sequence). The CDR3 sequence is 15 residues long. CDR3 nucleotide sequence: TGTGCCACCAGCAGAGATTTCCGGGAGAATCAGCCCCAGCATTTT. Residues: CATSRDFRENQPQHF.

The CDR3 nucleotides are TGTGCCAGCAGCCCCGACAGGACTTATGGCTACACCTTC. Its translation is CASSPDRTYGYTF. J is TRBJ1-2 and V is TRBV7-2, with D maybe TRBD1 (6 bases). The germline V gene encodes CDR1 SGHTA and CDR2 FQGNSA. Trimming left V 5 bases short and J 5 bases short, with 12 bases between. The CDR3 totals 13 residues.

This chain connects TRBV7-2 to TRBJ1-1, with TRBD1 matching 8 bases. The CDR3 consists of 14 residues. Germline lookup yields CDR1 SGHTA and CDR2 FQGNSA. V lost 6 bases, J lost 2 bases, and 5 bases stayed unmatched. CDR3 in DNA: TGTGCCAGCAGGTCGGGACAGGCAAACACTGAAGCTTTCTTT. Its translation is CASRSGQANTEAFF.